Listed below are T cell receptor beta chains from one sample, sequenced in a study of blood T cell repertoires in COVID-19. Clones were sequenced by immunoSEQ multiplex PCR, and TCRdb holds only the in-frame ones, with some missing. Of some 140,000 clones listed, more than 70% are singletons. The specimen was PBMCs or T cells enriched from blood (not recorded which). The receptors derive from a man in his forties with acute COVID-19. CDR3s include the opening cysteine and the closing phenylalanine or tryptophan. A D gene is named only where the DNA matches it firmly.

d_gene,len,v_gene,CDR3aa
.,15,TRBV28,CASSLVAREDYGYTF
TRBD1,16,TRBV9,CASSVDGQGAGTEAFF
TRBD1,13,TRBV7-2,CASRLGQGVSAFF
.,17,TRBV9,CASSPRKETGNNQPQHF
.,13,TRBV9,CASSVAGGDPLHF
.,12,TRBV12-3/TRBV12-4,CASSINTGPQHF
.,14,TRBV30,CAWSPAVDYNEQFF
.,15,TRBV6-5,CASSRPGIVGGELFF
.,11,TRBV11-2,CASSIQGRLFF
.,15,TRBV2,CASSEGYSDRFEQYF
.,13,TRBV29-1,CSVLLRDNEKLFF
TRBD2,14,TRBV9,CASSTSGRYNEQFF
.,15,TRBV4-3,CASSQDGRGNQPQHF
.,14,TRBV18,CASSPSQAEETQYF
TRBD1,14,TRBV6-5,CASNRQGANEKLFF
.,14,TRBV15,CATGEQGVGAEAFF
TRBD2,17,TRBV5-6,CASNPGTSGRESNEQFF
.,14,TRBV11-2,CASSPDIVGDTQYF
.,16,TRBV19,CASSIAQGAPLYGYTF
TRBD2,19,TRBV7-2,CASSLASSTSTNIPYEQYF
.,13,TRBV12-3/TRBV12-4,CASSPRRDYGYTF
.,11,TRBV5-1,CASSESYEQYF
.,14,TRBV4-1,CASSQGTSNTEAFF
TRBD1,17,TRBV5-1,CASSLDTGTVSYNEQFF
.,13,TRBV10-1,CASKQGFNTEAFF
.,15,TRBV5-5,CASSLTGYNTGELFF